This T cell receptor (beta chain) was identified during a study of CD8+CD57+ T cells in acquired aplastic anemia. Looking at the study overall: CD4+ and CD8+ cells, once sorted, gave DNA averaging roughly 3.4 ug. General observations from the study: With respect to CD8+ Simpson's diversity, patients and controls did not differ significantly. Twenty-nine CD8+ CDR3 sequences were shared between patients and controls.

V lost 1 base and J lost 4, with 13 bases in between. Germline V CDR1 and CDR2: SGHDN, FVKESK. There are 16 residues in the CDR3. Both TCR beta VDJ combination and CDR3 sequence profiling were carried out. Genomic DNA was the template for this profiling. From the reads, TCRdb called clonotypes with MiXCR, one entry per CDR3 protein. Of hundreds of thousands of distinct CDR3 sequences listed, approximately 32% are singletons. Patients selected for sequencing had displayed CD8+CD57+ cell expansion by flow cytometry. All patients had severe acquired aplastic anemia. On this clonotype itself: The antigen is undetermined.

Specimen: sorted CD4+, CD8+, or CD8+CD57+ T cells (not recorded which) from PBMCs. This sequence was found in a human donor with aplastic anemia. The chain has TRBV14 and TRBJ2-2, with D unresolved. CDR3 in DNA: TGTGCCAGCAGCCAAGTACGTGGGCTCGGCACCGGGGAGCTGTTTTTT. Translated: CASSQVRGLGTGELFF. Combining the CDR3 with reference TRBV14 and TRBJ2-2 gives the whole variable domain EAGVTQFPSHSVIEKGQTVTLRCDPISGHDNLYWYRRVMGKEIKFLLHFVKESKQDESGMPNNRFLAERTGGTYSTLKVQPAELEDSGVYFCASSQVRGLGTGELFFGEGSRLTVL.